The 8 T cell receptor beta chains listed next were all sequenced from one sample in a study of blood T cell repertoires in COVID-19 (dated by TCRdb to about 2020). Libraries were constructed by the immunoSEQ multiplex PCR assay. TCRdb mirrors the immuneACCESS table, restricted to in-frame sequences. Some clones are absent from its copies; in checked studies, under half trace to an unresolved V gene, and the reason for the others is unknown. Present in this sample are around 250,000 clones, around 82% of which were seen just once. The ten top clones hold 4.4% of the sample. What was sequenced was peripheral blood. These TCRs come from a man aged 45-65 years with active or convalescent COVID-19.

The CDR3 DNA reads TGTGCCTGGAGTTTGGGCTCCAAAGCTTTCTTT. Its translation is CAWSLGSKAFF. V is TRBV30 and J is TRBJ1-1, with D uncertain. This CDR3 is built from 11 residues. Trimming left V 2 bases short and J 9 bases short, with 10 bases between. Germline CDR1 reads GTSNPN; CDR2 reads SVGIG (reference sequence). Full variable domain (remainder filled in from reference TRBV30 and TRBJ1-1): SQTIHQWPATLVQPVGSPLSLECTVEGTSNPNLYWYRQAAGRGLQLLFYSVGIGQISSEVPQNLSASRPQDRQFILSSKKLLLSDSGFYLCAWSLGSKAFFGQGTRLTVV.

The chain joins TRBV12-5 to TRBJ2-1, with 11 bases fitting TRBD2. The germline V gene has CDR1 LGHNT and CDR2 FRNRAP. With V trimmed by 2 bases and J by 7 bases, 7 bases remained unmatched. CDR3 length: 16 amino acids. The CDR3 DNA reads as TGTGCTAGTGGTTTGCATAGCGGGGGGGCCAGTAATGAGCAGTTCTTC. Amino acid sequence: CASGLHSGGASNEQFF.

The V and J genes are TRBV6-5 and TRBJ1-2; the match to TRBD1 covers 8 bases. J lost 5 bases, V lost 6 bases, and 5 bases had no gene match. The CDR3 consists of 13 residues. Germline V gene data show CDR1 as MNHEY and CDR2 as SVGAGI. CDR3 sequence reads: CASRKDRDYGYTF. CDR3 nucleotides: TGTGCCAGCAGGAAGGACAGGGATTATGGCTACACCTTC.

This clone has just one count. The chain links TRBV3-1 (or the pseudogene TRBV3-2) to TRBJ2-3; 16 bases agree with TRBD2. The CDR3 is 16 residues long. With V trimmed by 4 bases and J by 4 bases, 2 bases remained unmatched. Looked up from germline, CDR1 is LGHDT and CDR2 is YNNKEL (reference sequence). In DNA, the CDR3 is TGTGCCAGCAGCCTCGGGACTAGCGGGGGGGCAGATACGCAGTATTTT. Its protein product is CASSLGTSGGADTQYF.

This clone was counted once. This chain joins TRBV27 and TRBJ2-1; 10 nucleotides match TRBD1. The CDR3 runs 14 residues. Germline V gene data show CDR1 as MNHEY and CDR2 as SMNVEV (reference sequence). The ends lost 6 bases at V and 4 bases at J; junction bases unmatched: 3. The CDR3 region is CASRDRGGYNEQFF. The CDR3 DNA follows: TGTGCCAGCAGGGACAGGGGGGGGTACAATGAGCAGTTCTTC.

V gene TRBV25-1 combines with J gene TRBJ1-2, with a possible D match to TRBD1 (6 bases). Per the germline V gene, CDR1 is MGHDK and CDR2 is SYGVNS. There are 11 residues in the CDR3. DNA of the CDR3: TGTGGTTCGACAGGCCTCTATGGCTACACCTTC. This sequence encodes CGSTGLYGYTF.

The V and J genes are TRBV29-1 and TRBJ2-3, with 7 positions matching TRBD2. Germline CDR1 reads SQVTM; CDR2 reads ANQGSEA. V shed 6 bases and J 3 bases; nucleotides not matched to a gene: 6. The CDR3 covers 13 residues. The CDR3 DNA is TGCAGCGTAGGACTAGGAGGAACAGATACGCAGTATTTT. This gives the protein CSVGLGGTDTQYF.

This chain joins TRBV5-1 and TRBJ1-4; no clear D gene. The V end lost 3 bases, the J end lost 6 bases, and 15 bases lay between the germline ends. This CDR3 comprises 15 residues. CDR1 SGHRS and CDR2 YFSETQ come from the germline V gene. The CDR3: CASSYLGMSDEKLFF. CDR3 sequence (DNA): TGCGCCAGCAGCTACCTCGGGATGAGTGATGAAAAACTGTTTTTT.